This paragraph covers one TCR beta chain sequence. Its antigen is as yet unknown. This record comes from a study of somatic mutations in cytotoxic T cells in rheumatoid arthritis. Study-level information: Peripheral blood samples of 30 to 35 ml EDTA were taken from patients directly after diagnosis and before treatment.

Findings and caveats of the study: CD8+ clonality rose with age in rheumatoid arthritis patients, unlike in healthy controls. Clonality measured in CD8+ T cells did not differ significantly between rheumatoid arthritis patients and age-matched healthy controls.

Original methodology: Patient CD8+ clones exceeding 1% seldom corresponded to published virus-specific TCRB sequences. Profiling relied on immunoSEQ multiplex PCR, and the TCRdb table lists in-frame clones only, not all of them. Clone size and the V and J calls come from that table; the DNA yielded D and trimming. The sample consists of under 20,000 clones, about four fifths of them appearing once. The sequencing input was CD8+ T cells sorted from blood. The sequence was collected from an adult with rheumatoid arthritis.

The CDR3 spells CASSEAFGALASYEQYF. CDR3 DNA: TGTGCCAGCAGTGAAGCTTTCGGGGCCCTGGCCTCCTACGAGCAGTACTTC. V gene TRBV6-1 combines with J gene TRBJ2-7; the D gene could be TRBD1 or TRBD2 (5 bases each). Germline V gives CDR1 MNHNS, CDR2 SASEGT. V lost 0 bases and J 0 bases, leaving 15 bases between the germline ends. This CDR3 comprises 17 residues.